The TCR beta chain under discussion was sequenced for a study of human T cells and chemical hapten exposure. Study-wide findings and caveats: Expanded TCR sets contained significantly more large CDR3 similarity clusters than controls.

Comments on this clonotype: Its cognate antigen is unknown.

The library gave individual cDNA molecules unique molecular identifiers. Using its own MiXCR run on the RACE reads, TCRdb lists one record per CDR3 protein. This sample has some 110,000 distinct CDR3 sequences, with about 11% found just once. The V gene's germline CDR1 is SGHTA and CDR2 FQGNSA. Trimming took 1 base from V and 0 from J, leaving 9 bases between them. The CDR3 is 15 amino acids. Described time point: patch test 3, about 24 weeks after DPC sensitization. The treatment here: therapeutic diphenylcyclopropenone sensitization with weekly scalp DPC. Venepuncture was done earlier than the placement of each patch test.

The sequenced sample was whole blood, obtained in connection with sensitization to the hapten diphenylcyclopropenone (DPC). The chain is built from TRBV7-2 and TRBJ1-1; the D gene is possibly TRBD1 (6 bases). This receptor was taken from a woman in her fifties or sixties with alopecia areata. Some clones in this sample may be carry-over from other donors' samples. The CDR3 loop reads CASSLGGGLNTEAFF. The CDR3 DNA reads as TGTGCCAGCAGCTTAGGGGGGGGGCTGAACACTGAAGCTTTCTTT.